This paragraph covers one T cell receptor (beta chain) sequence. This specimen belongs to a study of Ad26.COV2.S vaccination and SARS-CoV-2 variants. Overall study: Donor got 5x10^10 or 1x10^11 viral particles of Ad26.COV2.S.

The V end was cut by 7 bases, the J end by 4 bases, with 10 bases between. Germline CDR1 is DFQATT and CDR2 is SNEGSKA (reference sequence). There are 11 residues in the CDR3. Assay: immunoSEQ multiplex PCR; the TCRdb copy retains only in-frame clones and omits some. The table shows approximately 400,000 clones, with under 90% occurring only once. Treatment here: over 15 received Ad26.COV2.S at low or high dose, single or two shots; 5 received placebo; per-sample allocation not given. Specimen acquisition occurred on day 63 following the initial vaccine or placebo injection. This TCR derives from a person between 18 and 59 years old who received the Ad26.COV2.S COVID-19 vaccine or a placebo. This chain joins TRBV20-1 and TRBJ1-2, with D tentatively TRBD1 (6 bases). Source: peripheral blood, taken in a trial of Ad26.COV2.S vaccine versus placebo. The CDR3 coding sequence is TGCAGTGTAGACAGGAGCTATGGCTACACCTTC. Encoded protein: CSVDRSYGYTF.